This note documents a single T cell receptor beta chain sequence. The sample comes from a study of cytomegalovirus exposure and HLA in healthy donors. Study context: It was reported in a later analysis that the 120 validation repertoires used the same platform as the approximately 690 first-cohort repertoires.

This table comes from immunoSEQ multiplex PCR, and its TCRdb copy is limited to in-frame clones, with some not included. This sample has around 200,000 clones, with 84% found just once. The CDR3 is 11 residues long. V was shortened by 6 bases and J by 6 bases, with 11 bases between the two germline ends. The germline V gene encodes CDR1 SQVTM and CDR2 ANQGSEA. The source material was PBMCs. The receptor was derived from a woman under 30 in good health and CMV-seropositive. This chain connects TRBV29-1 to TRBJ1-2, with D tentatively TRBD1 (6 bases). In DNA, the CDR3 is TGCAGCGTGGGAGGGGGAAATGGCTACACCTTC. This gives the protein CSVGGGNGYTF. Full variable domain (missing parts from reference TRBV29-1 and TRBJ1-2): SAVISQKPSRDICQRGTSLTIQCQVDSQVTMMFWYRQQPGQSLTLIATANQGSEATYESGFVIDKFPISRPNLTFSTLTVSNMSPEDSSIYLCSVGGGNGYTFGSGTRLTVV.